Below, 7 T cell receptor beta chains from the same sample are listed, as sequenced in a study of blood T cells in healthy people across ages. Alongside a J-beta primer mix, a sample-barcoded 5' primer served in a second PCR lasting roughly 7 to 11 cycles. TCRdb fed the 5' RACE reads into MiXCR, producing one record per CDR3 protein. Among 650,000 to 950,000 distinct CDR3 sequences, more than 40% were seen once, and the ten largest hold approximately 19%. Sequencing used blood. The source of these receptors is a man in his fifties or sixties in good health.

The chain is built from TRBV29-1 and TRBJ1-1; no definite D call. The CDR3 extends over 13 amino acids. Between the trimmed V and J ends, which lost 0 bases and 1 base, there was a span of 6 bases. Germline CDR1 is SQVTM and CDR2 is ANQGSEA. The CDR3 DNA follows: TGCAGCGTTGAAGATAACACGAACACTGAAGCTTTCTTT. Protein product: CSVEDNTNTEAFF.

The J gene is TRBJ2-1, the V gene TRBV3-1; 9 bases match TRBD2. V trimming: 4 bases; J trimming: 4 bases; junction bases outside the gene matches: 8. Per the germline V gene, CDR1 is LGHDT and CDR2 is YNNKEL (reference sequence). This CDR3 is built from 16 residues. CDR3 DNA sequence: TGTGCCAGCAGCCCGATAGCGGGGGCCCAGTACAATGAGCAGTTCTTC. Amino acid sequence: CASSPIAGAQYNEQFF.

In this sample, this clonotype turned up once. This chain uses TRBV6-5 with TRBJ1-1, with D possibly being TRBD1 (5 bases). V dropped 5 bases and J dropped 3 bases, with 10 bases sitting between them. The CDR3 loop spans 13 amino acids. Germline loops: CDR1 MNHEY, CDR2 SVGAGI. CDR3 DNA: TGTGCCAGCAGTGGGACGGGATACACTGAAGCTTTCTTT. Protein: CASSGTGYTEAFF.

This chain connects TRBV12-3 or TRBV12-4 to TRBJ2-5; D gene uncertain. CDR3 length equals 13 residues. The V end lost 5 bases, the J end lost 2 bases, and 9 bases lay between the germline ends. The CDR3 here is CASSDNPQETQYF. The CDR3 DNA follows: TGTGCCAGCAGTGATAACCCGCAAGAGACCCAGTACTTC.

The V gene is TRBV15, the J gene TRBJ2-7; 7 bases are a match to TRBD2. The J call may be faulty, since TRBJ2-5 better matches the DNA end. Germline V CDR1 and CDR2: LNHNV, YYDKDF (reference sequence). This CDR3 spans 15 amino acids. CDR3 nucleotides: TGTGCCACCAACTCACTCATGCGGGGGATGGAGACCCAGTACTTC. It specifies CATNSLMRGMETQYF.

This clonotype appeared a few times. V and J are TRBV28 and TRBJ2-7, with 11 nucleotides matching TRBD2. Germline assignment: CDR1 MDHEN and CDR2 SYDVKM. CDR3 size: 17 residues. J gave up 2 bases and V 4 bases, and 10 bases lay outside the gene matches. The CDR3 region is CASSSVLAGGGTYEQYF. The CDR3 region has the DNA TGTGCCAGCAGTTCGGTTCTAGCGGGGGGCGGGACCTACGAGCAGTACTTC.

The chain couples TRBV7-6 to TRBJ1-1; D remains ambiguous. There are 16 residues in the CDR3. The V end was cut by 5 bases, the J end by 0 bases, with 16 bases between. Germline V lookup: CDR1 SGHVS, CDR2 FNYEAQ. CDR3 loop: CASSPYRASMNTEAFF. CDR3 sequence (DNA): TGTGCCAGCAGCCCTTACCGGGCCTCAATGAACACTGAAGCTTTCTTT.